The 10 T cell receptor beta chains below come from one sample, sequenced in a study of cytomegalovirus exposure and HLA in healthy donors. The PCR ran on 60 Vbeta and 13 Jbeta primers. The method was immunoSEQ multiplex PCR; TCRdb's version includes in-frame clones alone and lacks a portion of them. The sample has roughly 190,000 clones, around 75% seen once. Sequences were obtained from PBMCs. The source of these receptors is a woman aged 25-40 years in good health and CMV-seropositive.

This clone was seen more than once but under ten times. The J gene is TRBJ2-1, the V gene TRBV19; the match to TRBD1 covers 8 bases. The CDR3 is 16 amino acids. V shed 3 bases and J 9 bases; nucleotides not matched to a gene: 13. CDR1 and CDR2 (germline): LNHDA, SQIVND (reference sequence). The CDR3 DNA sequence: TGTGCCAGTAGTATCCCTTGGACAGGGCTCCCCCTTGAGCAGTTCTTC. Amino acids: CASSIPWTGLPLEQFF.

This clone appeared a few times. The chain is built from TRBV18 and TRBJ2-1; TRBD2 might be the D (6 bases). The CDR3 loop spans 12 amino acids. V lost 4 bases and J 7 bases, leaving 8 bases between the germline ends. The germline CDR1 and CDR2 sequences are KGHSH and LQKENI. CDR3 nucleotides: TGTGCCAGCTCACAACTAGCAAATGAGCAGTTCTTC. Protein product: CASSQLANEQFF.

This clone was observed once. The gene calls are TRBV9 and TRBJ2-7, with D perhaps matching TRBD1 (5 bases). Trimming shortened V by 0 bases and J by 4 bases, and 14 bases separated the two germline ends. CDR1 is SGDLS, CDR2 YYNGEE, per germline. This CDR3 spans 15 amino acids. The CDR3 nucleotides read TGTGCCAGCAGCGTAGCACAGGCGCCTTTTTACGAGCAGTACTTC. Translation gives CASSVAQAPFYEQYF. The variable domain in full, with the rest retrieved from reference TRBV9 and TRBJ2-7, is DSGVTQTPKHLITATGQRVTLRCSPRSGDLSVYWYQQSLDQGLQFLIQYYNGEERAKGNILERFSAQQFPDLHSELNLSSLELGDSALYFCASSVAQAPFYEQYFGPGTRLTVT.

V gene TRBV4-1 combines with J gene TRBJ2-7; the D gene is possibly TRBD1 (6 bases). CDR1 is MGHRA, CDR2 YSYEKL, per germline. The V end lost 0 bases, the J end lost 6 bases, and 6 bases lay between the germline ends. This CDR3 is built from 12 residues. CDR3 sequence (DNA): TGCGCCAGCAGCCAAGACAGGGGCGAGCAGTACTTC. This gives the protein CASSQDRGEQYF.

The genes are TRBV5-1 and TRBJ2-7; TRBD2 matches at 11 bases. The CDR3 consists of 15 residues. CDR1 is SGHRS and CDR2 is YFSETQ in the germline V gene. With 5 bases clipped from V and 2 bases from J, the junction kept 6 bases outside the gene matches. The CDR3 loop is CASRYSGRVAYEQYF. The CDR3 DNA reads TGCGCCAGCAGATATAGCGGGAGGGTGGCCTACGAGCAGTACTTC.

The chain has TRBV11-3 and TRBJ2-7; D is undetermined. This CDR3 region has 12 residues. CDR1 and CDR2 (germline): SGHNT, YENEEA. Trimming left V 4 bases short and J 7 bases short, with 11 bases between. CDR3 residues: CASSSPLSEQYF. CDR3 nucleotides: TGTGCCAGCAGCTCCCCCTTGAGTGAGCAGTACTTC.

The genes are TRBV27 and TRBJ1-2; 8 nucleotides agree with TRBD1. The ends lost 6 bases at V and 7 bases at J; junction bases unmatched: 13. The germline V gene has CDR1 MNHEY and CDR2 SMNVEV (reference sequence). The CDR3 is made up of 15 amino acids. CDR3 sequence reads: CASSVLGQGIGGYTF. The CDR3 DNA follows: TGTGCCAGCAGCGTCCTCGGACAGGGTATCGGTGGCTACACCTTC.

This clone was counted a single time. This chain joins TRBV15 and TRBJ1-1, with 12 positions matching TRBD1. V dropped 4 bases and J dropped 6; count of bases not matched to a gene: 3. The CDR3 contains 14 residues. Germline CDR1 is LNHNV and CDR2 is YYDKDF (reference sequence). The CDR3 sequence: CATSNRDRGPEAFF. CDR3 nucleotides: TGTGCCACCAGCAACCGGGACAGGGGGCCTGAAGCTTTCTTT.

Concerning this clone itself: Distinct nucleotide sequences in the sample also encode this CDR3. The chain links TRBV28 to TRBJ2-7; D call uncertain. The germline V gene encodes CDR1 MDHEN and CDR2 SYDVKM. The CDR3 totals 12 residues. Trimming took 2 bases from V and 3 from J, leaving 5 bases between them. As DNA, the CDR3 is TGTGCCAGCAGTTTAGGGCTCTACGAGCAGTACTTC. It specifies CASSLGLYEQYF.

The chain employs TRBV27 and TRBJ1-2; TRBD1 agrees at 7 bases. CDR1 and CDR2 from the germline V gene are MNHEY and SMNVEV (reference sequence). Losses at the gene ends were 8 bases for V and 7 bases for J; bases not matched to a gene: 10. The CDR3 runs to 13 residues. The chain's CDR3 is CASGTRGLGGYTF. In DNA, the CDR3 is TGTGCCAGCGGCACGAGGGGGCTGGGTGGCTACACCTTC.